Below, one TCR beta chain is given with its context. Libraries were prepared by immunoSEQ multiplex PCR; TCRdb keeps only in-frame clonotypes and omits some of them. The data hold around 330,000 clones, with around 89% observed a single time. This specimen belongs to a study of blood T cell repertoires in COVID-19. This CDR3 has 14 residues. With 0 bases removed from V and 10 bases from J, the gap between germline ends came to 15 bases. The germline V gene has CDR1 SGHDN and CDR2 FVKESK. This receptor was taken from a woman in her 30s with COVID-19, enrolled during active disease. The chain joins TRBV14 to TRBJ1-1; no definite D call. Material: peripheral blood. CDR3 loop: CASSQDLRRAGAFF. The CDR3 DNA sequence: TGTGCCAGCAGCCAAGATCTCAGGAGGGCGGGAGCTTTCTTT.